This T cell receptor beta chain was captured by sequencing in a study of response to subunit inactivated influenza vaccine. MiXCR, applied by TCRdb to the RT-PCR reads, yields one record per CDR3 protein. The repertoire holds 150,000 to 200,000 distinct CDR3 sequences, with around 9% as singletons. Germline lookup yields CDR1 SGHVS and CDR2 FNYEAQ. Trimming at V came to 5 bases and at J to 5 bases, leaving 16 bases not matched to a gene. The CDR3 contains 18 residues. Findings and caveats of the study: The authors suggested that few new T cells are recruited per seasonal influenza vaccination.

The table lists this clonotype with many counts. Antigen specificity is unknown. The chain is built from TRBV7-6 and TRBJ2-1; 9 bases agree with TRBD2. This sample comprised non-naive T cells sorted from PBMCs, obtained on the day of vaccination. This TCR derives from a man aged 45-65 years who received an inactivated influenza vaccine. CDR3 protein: CASSPAIGTSPRDNEQFF. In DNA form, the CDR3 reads TGTGCCAGCAGCCCGGCAATTGGGACTAGCCCGCGGGACAATGAGCAGTTCTTC.